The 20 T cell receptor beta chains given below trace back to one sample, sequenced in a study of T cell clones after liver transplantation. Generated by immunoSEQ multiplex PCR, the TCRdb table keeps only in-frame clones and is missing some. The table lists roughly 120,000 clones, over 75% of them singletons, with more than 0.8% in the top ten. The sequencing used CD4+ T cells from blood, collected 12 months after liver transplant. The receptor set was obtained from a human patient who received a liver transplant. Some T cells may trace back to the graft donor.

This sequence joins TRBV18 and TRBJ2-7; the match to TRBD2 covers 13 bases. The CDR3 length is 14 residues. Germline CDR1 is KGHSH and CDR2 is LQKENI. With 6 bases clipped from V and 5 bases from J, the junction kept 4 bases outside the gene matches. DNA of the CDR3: TGTGCCAGCTCTCGGGGACTAGCGGGAAACGAGCAGTACTTC. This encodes CASSRGLAGNEQYF.

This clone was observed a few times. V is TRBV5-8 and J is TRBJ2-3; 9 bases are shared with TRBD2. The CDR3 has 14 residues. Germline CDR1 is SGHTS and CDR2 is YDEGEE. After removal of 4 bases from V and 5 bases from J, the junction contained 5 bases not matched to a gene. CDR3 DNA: TGTGCCAGCAGCCGAGCGGGAGGTGAAGATACGCAGTATTTT. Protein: CASSRAGGEDTQYF.

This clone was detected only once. The CDR3 sequence: CASSVLAGGTDTQYF. DNA for the CDR3: TGTGCCAGCAGCGTTCTAGCGGGAGGCACAGATACGCAGTATTTT. This chain links TRBV9 with TRBJ2-3; 10 bases are shared with TRBD2. The J segment lost 1 base and the V segment lost 2 bases, leaving 1 base of the junction unmatched. Germline assignment: CDR1 SGDLS and CDR2 YYNGEE. This CDR3 contains 15 residues.

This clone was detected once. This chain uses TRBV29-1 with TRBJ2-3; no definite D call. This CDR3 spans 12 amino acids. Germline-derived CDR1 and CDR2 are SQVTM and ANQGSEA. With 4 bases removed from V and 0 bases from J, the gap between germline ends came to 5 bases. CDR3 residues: CSVVYSTDTQYF. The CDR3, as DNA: TGCAGCGTTGTATACAGCACAGATACGCAGTATTTT.

The CDR3 here is CASTSSYGYTF. CDR3 DNA: TGTGCCAGCACCTCGTCATATGGCTACACCTTC. The chain couples TRBV11-2 to TRBJ1-2; the D is unclear. The CDR3 contains 11 residues. V lost 7 bases and J lost 5, with 8 bases in between. From germline, CDR1 is SGHAT and CDR2 FQNNGV.

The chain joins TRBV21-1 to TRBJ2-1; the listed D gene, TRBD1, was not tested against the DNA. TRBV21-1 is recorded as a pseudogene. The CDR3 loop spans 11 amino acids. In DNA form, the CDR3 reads TGTGCCAGCACCTACAGGGGGCAGCAGTTCTTC. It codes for CASTYRGQQFF.

CDR3 sequence: CASSRDWNYGYTF. The CDR3 nucleotides are TGTGCCAGCAGCCGTGACTGGAACTATGGCTACACCTTC. This chain links TRBV11-2 with TRBJ1-2; D not certain. Germline CDR1 is SGHAT and CDR2 is FQNNGV. The CDR3 is made up of 13 amino acids. V lost 5 bases and J 2 bases, leaving 9 bases between the germline ends.

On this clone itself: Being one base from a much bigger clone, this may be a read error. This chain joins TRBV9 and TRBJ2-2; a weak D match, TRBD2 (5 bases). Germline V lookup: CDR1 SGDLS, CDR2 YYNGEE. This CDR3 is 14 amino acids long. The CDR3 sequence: CASSAAVNTGELLF. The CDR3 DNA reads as TGTGCCAGCAGCGCAGCAGTCAACACCGGGGAGCTGCTTTTT. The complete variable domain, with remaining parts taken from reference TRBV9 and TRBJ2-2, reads DSGVTQTPKHLITATGQRVTLRCSPRSGDLSVYWYQQSLDQGLQFLIQYYNGEERAKGNILERFSAQQFPDLHSELNLSSLELGDSALYFCASSAAVNTGELLFGEGSRLTVL.

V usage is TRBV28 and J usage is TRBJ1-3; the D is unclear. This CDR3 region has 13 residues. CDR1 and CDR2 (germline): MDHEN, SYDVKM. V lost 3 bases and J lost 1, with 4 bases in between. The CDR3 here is CASSLRSGNTIYF. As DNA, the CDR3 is TGTGCCAGCAGTTTGAGATCTGGAAACACCATATATTTT.

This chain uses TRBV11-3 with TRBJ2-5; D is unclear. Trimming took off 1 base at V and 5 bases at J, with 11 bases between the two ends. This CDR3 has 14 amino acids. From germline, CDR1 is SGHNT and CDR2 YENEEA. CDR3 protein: CASSLVTLTETQYF. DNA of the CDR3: TGTGCCAGCAGCTTAGTGACGCTAACGGAGACCCAGTACTTC. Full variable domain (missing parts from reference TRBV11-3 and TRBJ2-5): EAGVVQSPRYKIIEKKQPVAFWCNPISGHNTLYWYLQNLGQGPELLIRYENEEAVDDSQLPKDRFSAERLKGVDSTLKIQPAELGDSAVYLCASSLVTLTETQYFGPGTRLLVL.

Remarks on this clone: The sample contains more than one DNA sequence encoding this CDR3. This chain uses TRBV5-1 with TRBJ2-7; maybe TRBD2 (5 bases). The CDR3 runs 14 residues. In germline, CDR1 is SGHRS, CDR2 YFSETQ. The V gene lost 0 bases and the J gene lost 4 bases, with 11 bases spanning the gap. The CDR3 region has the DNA TGCGCCAGCAGCTTGGGAGGGTCTGGATACGAGCAGTACTTC. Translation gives CASSLGGSGYEQYF.

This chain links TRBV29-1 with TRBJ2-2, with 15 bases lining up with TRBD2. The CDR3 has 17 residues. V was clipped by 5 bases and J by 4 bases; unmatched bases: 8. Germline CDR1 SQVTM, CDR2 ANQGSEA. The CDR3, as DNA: TGCAGCGTTCGGACTAGCGGGAGGGCAGTAAGCACCGGGGAGCTGTTTTTT. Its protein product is CSVRTSGRAVSTGELFF.

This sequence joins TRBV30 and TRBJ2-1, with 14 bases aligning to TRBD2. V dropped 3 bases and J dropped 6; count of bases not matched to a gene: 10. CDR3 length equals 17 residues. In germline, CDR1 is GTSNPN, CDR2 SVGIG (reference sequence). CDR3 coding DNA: TGTGCCTGGAGAAGAGGGACTAGCGGGAGAGGGGTCAATGAGCAGTTCTTC. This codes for CAWRRGTSGRGVNEQFF.

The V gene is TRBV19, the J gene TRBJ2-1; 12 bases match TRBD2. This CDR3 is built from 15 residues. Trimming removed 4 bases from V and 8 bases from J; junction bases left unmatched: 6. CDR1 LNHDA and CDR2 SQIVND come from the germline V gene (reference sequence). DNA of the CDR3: TGTGCCAGTAGTACGACTAGCGGGAGCAGTGATGAGCAGTTCTTC. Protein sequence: CASSTTSGSSDEQFF.

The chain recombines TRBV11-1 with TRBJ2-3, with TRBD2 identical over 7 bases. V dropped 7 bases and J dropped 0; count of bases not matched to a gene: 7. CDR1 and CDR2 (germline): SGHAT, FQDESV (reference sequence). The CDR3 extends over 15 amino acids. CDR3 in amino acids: CASKPPGGSTDTQYF. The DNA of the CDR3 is TGTGCCAGCAAACCCCCCGGGGGGAGCACAGATACGCAGTATTTT.

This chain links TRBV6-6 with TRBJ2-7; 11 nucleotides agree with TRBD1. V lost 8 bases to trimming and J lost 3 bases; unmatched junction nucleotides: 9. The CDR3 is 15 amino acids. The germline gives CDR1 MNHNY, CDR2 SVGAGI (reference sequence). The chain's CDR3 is CASRHPGQGDYEQYF. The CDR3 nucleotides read TGTGCCAGCCGACATCCGGGACAGGGGGACTACGAGCAGTACTTC.

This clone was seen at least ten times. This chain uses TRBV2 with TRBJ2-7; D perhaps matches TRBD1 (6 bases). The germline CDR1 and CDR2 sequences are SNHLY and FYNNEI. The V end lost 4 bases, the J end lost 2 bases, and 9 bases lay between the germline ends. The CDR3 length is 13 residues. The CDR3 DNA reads TGTGCCAGCAGTGCTAGACAGGCCTACGAGCAGTACTTC. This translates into CASSARQAYEQYF.

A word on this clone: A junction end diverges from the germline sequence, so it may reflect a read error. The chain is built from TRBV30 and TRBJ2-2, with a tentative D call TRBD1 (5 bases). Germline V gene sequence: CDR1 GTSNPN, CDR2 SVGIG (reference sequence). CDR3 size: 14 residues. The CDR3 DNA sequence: TGTGCCTGGAGTATCGAACAGGCAACCGGGCAGCTGTTTTTT. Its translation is CAWSIEQATGQLFF.

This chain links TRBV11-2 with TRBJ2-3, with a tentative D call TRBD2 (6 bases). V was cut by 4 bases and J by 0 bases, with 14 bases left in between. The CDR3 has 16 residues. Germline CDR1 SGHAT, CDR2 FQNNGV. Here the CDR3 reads CASSYLAGPSTDTQYF. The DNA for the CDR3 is TGTGCCAGCAGCTACCTGGCGGGGCCCAGCACAGATACGCAGTATTTT.

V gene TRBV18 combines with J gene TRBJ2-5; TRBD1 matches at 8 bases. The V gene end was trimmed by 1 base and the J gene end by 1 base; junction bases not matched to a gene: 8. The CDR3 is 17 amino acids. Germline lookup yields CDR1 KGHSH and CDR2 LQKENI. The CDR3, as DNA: TGTGCCAGCTCACCACGTGTAGGACAGGGACGCCAAGAGACCCAGTACTTC. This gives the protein CASSPRVGQGRQETQYF.